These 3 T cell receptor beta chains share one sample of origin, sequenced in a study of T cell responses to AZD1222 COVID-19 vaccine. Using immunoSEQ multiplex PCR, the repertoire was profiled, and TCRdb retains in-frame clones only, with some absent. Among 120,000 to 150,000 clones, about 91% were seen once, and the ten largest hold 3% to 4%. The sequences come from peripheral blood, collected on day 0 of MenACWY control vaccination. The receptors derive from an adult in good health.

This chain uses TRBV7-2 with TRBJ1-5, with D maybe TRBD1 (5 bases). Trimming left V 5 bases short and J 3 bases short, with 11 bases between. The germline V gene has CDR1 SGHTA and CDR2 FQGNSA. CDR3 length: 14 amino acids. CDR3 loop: CASSPGRANQPQHF. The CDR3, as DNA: TGTGCCAGCAGCCCGGGACGGGCCAATCAGCCCCAGCATTTT.

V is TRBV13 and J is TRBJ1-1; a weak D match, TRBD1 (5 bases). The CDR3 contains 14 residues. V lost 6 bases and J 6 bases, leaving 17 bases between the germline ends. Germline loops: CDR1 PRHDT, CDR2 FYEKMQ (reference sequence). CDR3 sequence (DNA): TGTGCCAGCAGGGTAGCAGGGATTTTCCCTGAAGCTTTCTTT. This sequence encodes CASRVAGIFPEAFF. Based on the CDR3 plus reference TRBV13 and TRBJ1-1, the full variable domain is AAGVIQSPRHLIKEKRETATLKCYPIPRHDTVYWYQQGPGQDPQFLISFYEKMQSDKGSIPDRFSAQQFSDYHSELNMSSLELGDSALYFCASRVAGIFPEAFFGQGTRLTVV.

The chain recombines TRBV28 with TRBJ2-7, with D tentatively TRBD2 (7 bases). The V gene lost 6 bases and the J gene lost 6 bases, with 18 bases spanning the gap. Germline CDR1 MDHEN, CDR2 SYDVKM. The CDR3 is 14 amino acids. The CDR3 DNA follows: TGTGCCAGCAGCCCCAGGGGCGGGAGTAGCGAGCAGTACTTC. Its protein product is CASSPRGGSSEQYF.